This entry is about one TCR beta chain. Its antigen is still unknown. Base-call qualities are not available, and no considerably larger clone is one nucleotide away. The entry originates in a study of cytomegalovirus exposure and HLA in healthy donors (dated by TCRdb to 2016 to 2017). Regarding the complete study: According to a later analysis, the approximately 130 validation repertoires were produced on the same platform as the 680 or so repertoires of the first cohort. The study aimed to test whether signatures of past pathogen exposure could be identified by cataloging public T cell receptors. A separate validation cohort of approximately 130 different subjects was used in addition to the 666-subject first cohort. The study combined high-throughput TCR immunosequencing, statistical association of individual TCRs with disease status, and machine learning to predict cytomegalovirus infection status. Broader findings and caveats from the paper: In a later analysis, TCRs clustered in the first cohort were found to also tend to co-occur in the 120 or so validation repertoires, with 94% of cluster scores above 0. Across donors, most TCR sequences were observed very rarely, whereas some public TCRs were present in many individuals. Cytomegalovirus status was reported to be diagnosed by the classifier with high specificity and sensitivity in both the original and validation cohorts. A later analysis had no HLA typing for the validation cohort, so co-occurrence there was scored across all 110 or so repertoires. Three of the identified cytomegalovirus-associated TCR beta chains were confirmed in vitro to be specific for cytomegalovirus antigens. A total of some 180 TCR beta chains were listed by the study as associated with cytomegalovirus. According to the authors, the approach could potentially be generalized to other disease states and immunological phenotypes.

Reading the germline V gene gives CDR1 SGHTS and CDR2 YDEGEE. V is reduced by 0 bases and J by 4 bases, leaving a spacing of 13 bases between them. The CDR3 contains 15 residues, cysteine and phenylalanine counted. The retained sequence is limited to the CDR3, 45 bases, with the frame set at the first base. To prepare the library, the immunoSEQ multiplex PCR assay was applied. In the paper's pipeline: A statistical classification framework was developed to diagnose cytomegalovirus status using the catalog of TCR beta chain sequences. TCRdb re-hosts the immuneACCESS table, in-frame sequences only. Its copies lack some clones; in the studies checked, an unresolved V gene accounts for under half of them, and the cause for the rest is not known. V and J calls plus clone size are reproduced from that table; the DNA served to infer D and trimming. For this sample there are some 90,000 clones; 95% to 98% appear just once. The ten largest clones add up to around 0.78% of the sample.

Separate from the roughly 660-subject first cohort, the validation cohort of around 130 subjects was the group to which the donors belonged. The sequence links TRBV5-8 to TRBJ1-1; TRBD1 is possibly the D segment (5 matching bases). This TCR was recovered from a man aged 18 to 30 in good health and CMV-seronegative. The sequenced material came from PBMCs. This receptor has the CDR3 CASSLVVREVTEAFF. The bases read TGTGCCAGCAGCTTGGTGGTCAGGGAGGTCACTGAAGCTTTCTTT. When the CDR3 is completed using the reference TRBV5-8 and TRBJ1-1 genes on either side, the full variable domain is EAGVTQSPTHLIKTRGQQATLRCSPISGHTSVYWYQQALGLGLQFLLWYDEGEERNRGNFPPRFSGRQFPNYSSELNVNALELEDSALYLCASSLVVREVTEAFFGQGTRLTVV.